These 32 T cell receptor beta chains originate from one sample sequenced in a study of T cell changes during pregnancy in multiple sclerosis. This table comes from immunoSEQ multiplex PCR, and its TCRdb copy is limited to in-frame clones, with some not included. The sample holds fewer than 50,000 clones, around 94% seen once. The starting material was CD4+ T cells from peripheral blood mononuclear cells, obtained in the third trimester of pregnancy. These receptors all come from a female donor with multiple sclerosis, enrolled in a pregnancy study.

The CDR3 is CASGLRETQYF. The CDR3 nucleotides read TGTGCCAGCGGGTTGAGGGAGACCCAGTACTTC. The chain couples TRBV6-1 to TRBJ2-5; D not certain. This CDR3 comprises 11 residues. V was trimmed by 8 bases and J by 5 bases, leaving 9 bases between them. Germline CDR1 is MNHNS and CDR2 is SASEGT.

The chain combines TRBV7-3 with TRBJ2-1, with 8 bases lining up with TRBD2. The CDR3 length is 15 residues. Germline V gene sequence: CDR1 SGHTA, CDR2 FQGTGA. Trimming removed 3 bases from V and 8 bases from J; junction bases left unmatched: 9. This CDR3 is CASSFDGRGFDEQFF. The DNA of the CDR3 is TGTGCCAGCAGCTTCGACGGGAGGGGTTTCGATGAGCAGTTCTTC.

This rearrangement joins TRBV7-2 to TRBJ2-1; D is possibly TRBD2 (6 bases). V lost 2 bases to trimming and J lost 7 bases, with 15 bases between them. The germline V gene has CDR1 SGHTA and CDR2 FQGNSA. The CDR3 has 15 residues. In nucleotides, the CDR3 is TGTGCCAGCAGCTTAAGGGAGGCTAGAGGGAATGAGCAGTTCTTC. Its translation: CASSLREARGNEQFF.

This clone was observed a single time. The J gene is TRBJ1-2, the V gene TRBV28; tentatively, D is TRBD1 (5 bases). CDR1 and CDR2 from the germline V gene are MDHEN and SYDVKM. This CDR3 region has 13 residues. V was clipped by 6 bases and J by 7 bases, with 15 bases between them. CDR3 sequence: CASRLGGLSGYTF. The CDR3 DNA reads as TGTGCCAGCAGGCTCGGGGGGTTAAGTGGCTACACCTTC.

The CDR3, as DNA: TGTGCCAGCACCAGGGCGACGTACTATGGCTACACCTTC. This gives the protein CASTRATYYGYTF. The rearrangement joins TRBV6-1 to TRBJ1-2, with D possibly matching TRBD1 (5 bases). Trimming took off 7 bases at V and 3 bases at J, with 12 bases between the two ends. The germline V gene has CDR1 MNHNS and CDR2 SASEGT. The CDR3 length is 13 residues.

This clone was picked up one time. The J gene is TRBJ2-2, the V gene TRBV27; TRBD2 aligns across 13 bases. Germline-derived CDR1 and CDR2 are MNHEY and SMNVEV (reference sequence). Trimming took 9 bases from V and 6 from J; bases not matched to a gene: 4. The CDR3 is made up of 14 amino acids. CDR3 in amino acids: CASRTSGSPGELFF. CDR3 nucleotides: TGTGCCAGTCGGACTAGCGGGAGCCCCGGGGAGCTGTTTTTT.

This rearrangement joins TRBV14 to TRBJ2-1; 7 positions match TRBD2. Trimming took 8 bases from V and 13 from J; bases not matched to a gene: 8. The CDR3 runs to 11 residues. The germline CDR1 and CDR2 sequences are SGHDN and FVKESK. The CDR3 DNA follows: TGTGCCAGCGGGAGGGCAGGAGGACAGTTCTTC. Its protein is CASGRAGGQFF. The full variable domain, its missing parts supplied by reference TRBV14 and TRBJ2-1, is EAGVTQFPSHSVIEKGQTVTLRCDPISGHDNLYWYRRVMGKEIKFLLHFVKESKQDESGMPNNRFLAERTGGTYSTLKVQPAELEDSGVYFCASGRAGGQFFGPGTRLTVL.

The chain carries TRBV7-2 and TRBJ2-5; 9 nucleotides agree with TRBD2. Germline trimming cut 1 base from V and 5 bases from J; bases unmatched to any gene: 5. The CDR3 consists of 15 residues. In germline, CDR1 is SGHTA, CDR2 FQGNSA. Here the CDR3 DNA reads TGTGCCAGCAGCTTAGATAGCGGGAGCGTCGAGACCCAGTACTTC. Translated: CASSLDSGSVETQYF.

The V call is TRBV19, the J call TRBJ1-1; D gene unclear. The CDR3 spans 13 residues. Germline V lookup: CDR1 LNHDA, CDR2 SQIVND (reference sequence). V was cut by 1 base and J by 4 bases, with 7 bases left in between. CDR3 region: CASSIVGSTEAFF. CDR3 DNA sequence: TGTGCCAGTAGTATAGTCGGGTCCACTGAAGCTTTCTTT.

This clone was picked up one time. V gene TRBV28 combines with J gene TRBJ2-1; D is unresolved. V was cut by 6 bases and J by 4 bases, with 13 bases left in between. The CDR3 totals 14 residues. Germline CDR1 is MDHEN and CDR2 is SYDVKM. CDR3 nucleotides: TGTGCCAGCAGGGTGTGGGCCAGTTACAATGAGCAGTTCTTC. Protein: CASRVWASYNEQFF.

The chain links TRBV19 to TRBJ2-1, with 8 bases fitting TRBD2. The CDR3 contains 15 residues. Germline V gives CDR1 LNHDA, CDR2 SQIVND (reference sequence). J lost 9 bases, V lost 6 bases, and 13 bases had no gene match. The CDR3 loop reads CASRGKGLGIGEQFF. CDR3 DNA sequence: TGTGCCAGTAGGGGGAAGGGACTAGGTATCGGTGAGCAGTTCTTC.

The rearrangement uses TRBV18 and TRBJ2-7; 10 nucleotides agree with TRBD1. V gave up 2 bases and J gave up 4 bases; unmatched junction bases: 20. The germline V gene encodes CDR1 KGHSH and CDR2 LQKENI. The CDR3 has 20 residues. The CDR3 DNA follows: TGTGCCAGCTCACCAATAAGCCGGGACAGGGGCCCCATTTTCTCTTACGAGCAGTACTTC. This gives the protein CASSPISRDRGPIFSYEQYF. Based on the CDR3 plus reference TRBV18 and TRBJ2-7, the full variable domain is NAGVMQNPRHLVRRRGQEARLRCSPMKGHSHVYWYRQLPEEGLKFMVYLQKENIIDESGMPKERFSAEFPKEGPSILRIQQVVRGDSAAYFCASSPISRDRGPIFSYEQYFGPGTRLTVT.

This clone was counted a few times. The chain recombines TRBV29-1 with TRBJ1-2; TRBD1 aligns across 10 bases. CDR1 is SQVTM, CDR2 ANQGSEA, per germline. J lost 5 bases, V lost 7 bases, and 7 bases had no gene match. This CDR3 has 13 amino acids. The CDR3 nucleotides are TGCAGCGCCGACAGGGGGCAAGGGTATGGCTACACCTTC. It is translated as CSADRGQGYGYTF.

This chain connects TRBV27 to TRBJ1-6; D perhaps matches TRBD1 (6 bases). V was pared by 5 bases and J by 0 bases, with 14 bases between. The CDR3 totals 17 residues. Germline loops: CDR1 MNHEY, CDR2 SMNVEV (reference sequence). The CDR3 reads CASSLSGTSSYNSPLHF. CDR3 coding DNA: TGTGCCAGCAGTCTAAGTGGGACAAGCTCCTATAATTCACCCCTCCACTTT.

This chain connects TRBV19 to TRBJ1-5; D remains ambiguous. V shed 3 bases and J shed 4 bases, with 7 bases lying between them. This CDR3 has 13 residues. CDR1 is LNHDA and CDR2 is SQIVND in the germline V gene (reference sequence). Written as DNA, the CDR3 is TGTGCCAGTAGTATGAGGGCAAATCAGCCCCAGCATTTT. This codes for CASSMRANQPQHF.

This chain uses TRBV9 with TRBJ2-1; 13 nucleotides match TRBD2. The CDR3 covers 16 residues. After removal of 4 bases from V and 10 bases from J, the junction contained 11 bases not matched to a gene. CDR1 and CDR2 from the germline V gene are SGDLS and YYNGEE. DNA of the CDR3: TGTGCCAGCAGCCCCCGGGGACTAGCGGGGCTCGGGGAGCAGTTCTTC. Translated: CASSPRGLAGLGEQFF.

The chain carries TRBV11-3 and TRBJ1-1; TRBD1 agrees at 8 bases. This CDR3 is built from 12 residues. Per germline, CDR1 SGHNT and CDR2 YENEEA. Trimming removed 3 bases from V and 8 bases from J; junction bases left unmatched: 2. CDR3 in amino acids: CASSFGQGEAFF. CDR3 in DNA: TGTGCCAGCAGCTTTGGACAGGGAGAAGCTTTCTTT. The variable domain in full, completed from reference TRBV11-3 and TRBJ1-1, reads EAGVVQSPRYKIIEKKQPVAFWCNPISGHNTLYWYLQNLGQGPELLIRYENEEAVDDSQLPKDRFSAERLKGVDSTLKIQPAELGDSAVYLCASSFGQGEAFFGQGTRLTVV.

The chain joins TRBV19 to TRBJ2-6, with a weak D call TRBD2 (5 bases). Germline assignment: CDR1 LNHDA and CDR2 SQIVND (reference sequence). V was pared by 2 bases and J by 1 base, with 9 bases between. This CDR3 is built from 16 residues. CDR3 nucleotide sequence: TGTGCCAGTAGTATATCCGGGAAATCTGGGGCCAACGTCCTGACTTTC. It yields the protein CASSISGKSGANVLTF.

The chain couples TRBV30 to TRBJ2-1; TRBD2 aligns across 7 bases. This CDR3 is built from 13 residues. Trimming cost V 4 bases and J 3 bases; bases outside gene matches: 3. The V gene's germline CDR1 is GTSNPN and CDR2 SVGIG (reference sequence). DNA of the CDR3: TGTGCCTGGACCGGGACTAACTACAATGAGCAGTTCTTC. Protein: CAWTGTNYNEQFF.

The chain carries TRBV7-8 and TRBJ2-6; no clear D gene. This CDR3 region has 16 residues. The V and J ends lost 3 bases and 0 bases respectively, with 9 bases between them. CDR1 is SGHVS, CDR2 FQNEAQ, per germline. In nucleotides, the CDR3 is TGTGCCAGCAGCTTTGAACCGAGCTCTGGGGCCAACGTCCTGACTTTC. Its translation is CASSFEPSSGANVLTF.

This chain joins TRBV4-2 and TRBJ2-1; 7 bases are shared with TRBD1. This CDR3 contains 16 residues. In germline, CDR1 is LGHNA, CDR2 YNFKEQ. V shed 5 bases and J 0 bases; nucleotides not matched to a gene: 7. This chain's CDR3 is CASSADRTGSYNEQFF. CDR3 DNA sequence: TGTGCCAGCAGCGCCGACCGGACAGGCTCCTACAATGAGCAGTTCTTC.

The rearrangement joins TRBV18 to TRBJ2-5; 11 bases map to TRBD2. V dropped 2 bases and J dropped 4; count of bases not matched to a gene: 0. The CDR3 spans 14 residues. CDR1 is KGHSH and CDR2 is LQKENI in the germline V gene. The chain's CDR3 is CASSPGTSGETQYF. In DNA, the CDR3 is TGTGCCAGCTCACCAGGGACTAGCGGAGAGACCCAGTACTTC.

The V call is TRBV6-5, the J call TRBJ1-2; 7 bases are a match to TRBD1. The germline V gene has CDR1 MNHEY and CDR2 SVGAGI. The CDR3 length is 16 residues. Germline trimming cut 0 bases from V and 6 bases from J; bases unmatched to any gene: 10. CDR3 in amino acids: CASSYSGQLPLDGYTF. Here the CDR3 DNA reads TGTGCCAGCAGTTACTCGGGACAGCTCCCTCTCGATGGCTACACCTTC.

The CDR3 region has the DNA TGCGCCAGCAGCCAAGAGAGGAGTAATGAAAAACTGTTTTTT. It specifies CASSQERSNEKLFF. The chain couples TRBV4-3 to TRBJ1-4; D is uncertain. The length of the CDR3 is 14 residues. Per germline, CDR1 LGHNA and CDR2 YSLEER. The V end was cut by 0 bases, the J end by 4 bases, with 6 bases between.

The chain recombines TRBV7-3 with TRBJ1-1; D not certain. The CDR3 spans 14 residues. Germline assignment: CDR1 SGHTA and CDR2 FQGTGA. The V and J ends lost 5 bases and 4 bases respectively, with 14 bases between them. CDR3 in amino acids: CASSRGGSGTEAFF. DNA for the CDR3: TGTGCCAGCAGCCGTGGAGGGTCTGGCACTGAAGCTTTCTTT.

This rearrangement joins TRBV29-1 to TRBJ2-5; 9 bases map to TRBD1. The germline gives CDR1 SQVTM, CDR2 ANQGSEA. CDR3 length: 15 amino acids. Trimming cost V 6 bases and J 5 bases; bases outside gene matches: 13. CDR3 residues: CSVNSGTGWVETQYF. The DNA of the CDR3 is TGCAGCGTGAACTCCGGGACAGGGTGGGTTGAGACCCAGTACTTC.

The chain couples TRBV5-4 to TRBJ1-2; 7 bases are shared with TRBD1. V lost 4 bases to trimming and J lost 4 bases; unmatched junction nucleotides: 4. This CDR3 contains 13 residues. Per germline, CDR1 SGHNT and CDR2 YYREEE (reference sequence). CDR3 nucleotides: TGTGCCAGCAGCGAGGGACAGCTCTATGGCTACACCTTC. It is translated as CASSEGQLYGYTF. Drawing the rest from reference TRBV5-4 and TRBJ1-2, the complete variable domain is ETGVTQSPTHLIKTRGQQVTLRCSSQSGHNTVSWYQQALGQGPQFIFQYYREEENGRGNFPPRFSGLQFPNYSSELNVNALELDDSALYLCASSEGQLYGYTFGSGTRLTVV.

The rearrangement uses TRBV5-4 and TRBJ2-2, with D possibly matching TRBD1 (5 bases). Between the trimmed V and J ends, which lost 5 bases and 1 base, there was a span of 12 bases. CDR1 and CDR2 (germline): SGHNT, YYREEE (reference sequence). CDR3 length equals 15 residues. The CDR3 sequence is CASSPQDRNTGELFF. CDR3 bases: TGTGCCAGCAGTCCGCAAGACAGGAACACCGGGGAGCTGTTTTTT. The variable domain in full, completed from reference TRBV5-4 and TRBJ2-2, reads ETGVTQSPTHLIKTRGQQVTLRCSSQSGHNTVSWYQQALGQGPQFIFQYYREEENGRGNFPPRFSGLQFPNYSSELNVNALELDDSALYLCASSPQDRNTGELFFGEGSRLTVL.

The V gene is TRBV9, the J gene TRBJ1-2, with 8 nucleotides matching TRBD1. Germline V gene sequence: CDR1 SGDLS, CDR2 YYNGEE. J lost 8 bases, V lost 4 bases, and 7 bases had no gene match. The CDR3 runs to 13 residues. The CDR3 coding sequence is TGTGCCAGCAGCTTAGGACAGGGTCTAGGCTACACCTTC. Protein: CASSLGQGLGYTF.

The chain has TRBV9 and TRBJ2-7; 10 bases agree with TRBD1. The germline CDR1 and CDR2 sequences are SGDLS and YYNGEE. The CDR3 is made up of 14 amino acids. V gave up 4 bases and J gave up 2 bases; unmatched junction bases: 3. CDR3 nucleotides: TGTGCCAGCAGCTCCGGGACAGGGGCCTACGAGCAGTACTTC. Amino acid sequence: CASSSGTGAYEQYF. Full variable domain (outside the CDR3, taken from reference TRBV9 and TRBJ2-7): DSGVTQTPKHLITATGQRVTLRCSPRSGDLSVYWYQQSLDQGLQFLIQYYNGEERAKGNILERFSAQQFPDLHSELNLSSLELGDSALYFCASSSGTGAYEQYFGPGTRLTVT.

This clone was seen once. This chain links TRBV6-5 with TRBJ2-3; TRBD2 is a possible D gene (5 bases). Germline-derived CDR1 and CDR2 are MNHEY and SVGAGI. V shed 6 bases and J shed 8 bases, with 15 bases lying between them. The CDR3 has 13 amino acids. The CDR3 region is CASRATSGRTQYF. The CDR3 DNA follows: TGTGCCAGCAGGGCCACCAGCGGCCGTACGCAGTATTTT.

This chain connects TRBV9 to TRBJ1-1; maybe TRBD1 (5 bases). Trimming pared 0 bases from V and 4 bases from J, leaving 10 bases between. The CDR3 spans 14 residues. Germline V gene lookup returns CDR1 SGDLS and CDR2 YYNGEE. CDR3 sequence (DNA): TGTGCCAGCAGCGTAGGGCCGGGGGGCACTGAAGCTTTCTTT. Its translation is CASSVGPGGTEAFF. The full variable domain, rest sourced from reference TRBV9 and TRBJ1-1, is DSGVTQTPKHLITATGQRVTLRCSPRSGDLSVYWYQQSLDQGLQFLIQYYNGEERAKGNILERFSAQQFPDLHSELNLSSLELGDSALYFCASSVGPGGTEAFFGQGTRLTVV.